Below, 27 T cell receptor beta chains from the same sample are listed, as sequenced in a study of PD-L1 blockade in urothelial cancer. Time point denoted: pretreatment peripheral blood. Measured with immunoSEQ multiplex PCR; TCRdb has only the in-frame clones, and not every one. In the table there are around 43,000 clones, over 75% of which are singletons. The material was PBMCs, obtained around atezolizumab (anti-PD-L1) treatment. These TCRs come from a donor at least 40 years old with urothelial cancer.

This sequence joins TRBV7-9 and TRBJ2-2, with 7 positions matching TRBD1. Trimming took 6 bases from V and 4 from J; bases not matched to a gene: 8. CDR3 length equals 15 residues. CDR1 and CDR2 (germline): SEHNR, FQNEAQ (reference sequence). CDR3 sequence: CASRTGLLGTGELFF. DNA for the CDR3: TGTGCCAGCAGGACAGGGTTATTGGGCACCGGGGAGCTGTTTTTT.

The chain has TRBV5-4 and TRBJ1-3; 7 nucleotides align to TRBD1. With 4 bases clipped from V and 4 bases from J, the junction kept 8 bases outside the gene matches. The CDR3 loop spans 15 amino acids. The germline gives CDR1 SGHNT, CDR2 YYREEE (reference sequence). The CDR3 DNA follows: TGTGCCAGCAGCCCTGGGGACAGTAGGGGAAACACCATATATTTT. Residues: CASSPGDSRGNTIYF.

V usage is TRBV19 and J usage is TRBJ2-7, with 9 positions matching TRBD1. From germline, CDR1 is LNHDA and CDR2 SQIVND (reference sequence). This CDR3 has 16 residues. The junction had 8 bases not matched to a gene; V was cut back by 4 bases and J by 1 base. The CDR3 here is CASSKPGQGGSYEQYF. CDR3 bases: TGTGCCAGTAGTAAACCGGGACAGGGAGGATCCTACGAGCAGTACTTC.

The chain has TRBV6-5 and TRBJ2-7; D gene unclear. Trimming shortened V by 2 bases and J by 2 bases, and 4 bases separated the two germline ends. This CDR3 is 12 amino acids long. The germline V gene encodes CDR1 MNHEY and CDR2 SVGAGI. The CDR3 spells CASSYGPYEQYF. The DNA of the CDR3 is TGTGCCAGCAGTTACGGCCCCTACGAGCAGTACTTC.

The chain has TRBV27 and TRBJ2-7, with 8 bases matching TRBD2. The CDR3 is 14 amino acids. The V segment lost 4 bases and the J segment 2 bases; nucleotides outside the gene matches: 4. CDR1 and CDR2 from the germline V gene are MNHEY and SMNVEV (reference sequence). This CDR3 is CASSSRGGPYEQYF. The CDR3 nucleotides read TGTGCCAGCAGTTCCCGGGGGGGCCCCTACGAGCAGTACTTC.

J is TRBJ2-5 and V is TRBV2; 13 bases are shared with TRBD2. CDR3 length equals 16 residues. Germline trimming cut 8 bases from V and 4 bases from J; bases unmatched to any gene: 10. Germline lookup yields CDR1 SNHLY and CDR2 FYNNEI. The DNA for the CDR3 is TGTGCCAGCCCACCTGGGAGACTAGCGGGGGGAGAGACCCAGTACTTC. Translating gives CASPPGRLAGGETQYF.

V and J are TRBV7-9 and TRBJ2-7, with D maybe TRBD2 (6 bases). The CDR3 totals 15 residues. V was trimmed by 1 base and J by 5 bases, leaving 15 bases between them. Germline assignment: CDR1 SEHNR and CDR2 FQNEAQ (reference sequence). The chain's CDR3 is CASSLVGTGSHEQYF. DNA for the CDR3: TGTGCCAGCAGCTTAGTGGGGACTGGGTCCCACGAGCAGTACTTC.

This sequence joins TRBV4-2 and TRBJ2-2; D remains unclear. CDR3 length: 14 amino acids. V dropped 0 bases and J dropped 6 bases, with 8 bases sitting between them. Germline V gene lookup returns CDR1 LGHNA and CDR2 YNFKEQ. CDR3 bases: TGTGCCAGCAGCCAAGATGAGGCGTCCGGGGAGCTGTTTTTT. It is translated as CASSQDEASGELFF.

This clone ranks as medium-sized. The CDR3 sequence: CASSQGLDTGELFF. CDR3 DNA sequence: TGTGCCAGCAGCCAAGGACTAGACACCGGGGAGCTGTTTTTT. The rearrangement links TRBV4-2 to TRBJ2-2; perhaps TRBD2 as D (6 bases). V was trimmed by 1 base and J by 3 bases, leaving 6 bases between them. The germline V gene encodes CDR1 LGHNA and CDR2 YNFKEQ. The CDR3 is made up of 14 amino acids.

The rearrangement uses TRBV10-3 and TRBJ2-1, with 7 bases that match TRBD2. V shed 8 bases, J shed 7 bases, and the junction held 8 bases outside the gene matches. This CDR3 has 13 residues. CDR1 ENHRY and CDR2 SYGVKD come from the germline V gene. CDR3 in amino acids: CAIGSGAGNEQFF. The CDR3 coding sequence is TGTGCCATCGGCTCGGGAGCGGGGAATGAGCAGTTCTTC.

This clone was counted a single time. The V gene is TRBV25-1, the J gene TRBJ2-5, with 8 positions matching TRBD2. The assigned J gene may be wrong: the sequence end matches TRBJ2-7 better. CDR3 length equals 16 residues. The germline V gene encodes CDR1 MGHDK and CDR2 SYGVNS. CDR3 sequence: CASSALPGRGYGEQYF. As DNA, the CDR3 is TGTGCCAGCAGTGCCCTCCCCGGGAGGGGGTACGGCGAGCAGTACTTC.

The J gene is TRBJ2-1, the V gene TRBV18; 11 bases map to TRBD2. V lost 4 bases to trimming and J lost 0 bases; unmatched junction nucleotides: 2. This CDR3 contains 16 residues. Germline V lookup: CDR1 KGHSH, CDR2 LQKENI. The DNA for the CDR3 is TGTGCCAGCTCACGAGGGACTAGCGGCTCCTACAATGAGCAGTTCTTC. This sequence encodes CASSRGTSGSYNEQFF. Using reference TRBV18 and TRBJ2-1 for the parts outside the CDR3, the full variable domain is NAGVMQNPRHLVRRRGQEARLRCSPMKGHSHVYWYRQLPEEGLKFMVYLQKENIIDESGMPKERFSAEFPKEGPSILRIQQVVRGDSAAYFCASSRGTSGSYNEQFFGPGTRLTVL.

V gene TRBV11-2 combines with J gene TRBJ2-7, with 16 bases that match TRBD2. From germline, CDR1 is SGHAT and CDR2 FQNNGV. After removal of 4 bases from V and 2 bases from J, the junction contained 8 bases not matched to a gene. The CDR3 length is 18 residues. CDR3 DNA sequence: TGTGCCAGCAGCTCCACCGGGACTAGCGGGAGGGGGGCCTACGAGCAGTACTTC. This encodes CASSSTGTSGRGAYEQYF.

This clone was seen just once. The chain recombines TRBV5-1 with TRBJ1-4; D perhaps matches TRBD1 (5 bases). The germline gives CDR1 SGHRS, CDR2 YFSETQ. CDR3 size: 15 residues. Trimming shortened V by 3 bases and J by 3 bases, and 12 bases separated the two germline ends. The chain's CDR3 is CASSSTTAPNEKLFF. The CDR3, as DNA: TGCGCCAGCAGCTCCACGACAGCCCCTAATGAAAAACTGTTTTTT.

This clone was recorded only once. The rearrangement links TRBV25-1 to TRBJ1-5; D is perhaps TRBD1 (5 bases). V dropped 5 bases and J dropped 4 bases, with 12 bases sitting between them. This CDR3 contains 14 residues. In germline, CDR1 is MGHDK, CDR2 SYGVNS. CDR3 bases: TGTGCCAGCAGTCCCGACAGCCTTAATCAGCCCCAGCATTTT. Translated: CASSPDSLNQPQHF.

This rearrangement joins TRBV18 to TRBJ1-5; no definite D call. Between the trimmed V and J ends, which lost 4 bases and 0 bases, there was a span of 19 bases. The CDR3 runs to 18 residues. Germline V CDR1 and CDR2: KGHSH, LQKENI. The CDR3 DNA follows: TGTGCCAGCTCACGCGACTATGCGTCCGTAATTAGCAATCAGCCCCAGCATTTT. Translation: CASSRDYASVISNQPQHF.

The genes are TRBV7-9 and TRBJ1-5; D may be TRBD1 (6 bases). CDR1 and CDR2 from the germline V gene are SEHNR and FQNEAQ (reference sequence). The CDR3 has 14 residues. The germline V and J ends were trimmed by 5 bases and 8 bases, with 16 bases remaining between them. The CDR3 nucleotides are TGTGCCAGCAGCCCGGGGGGCCCCGGGGAGCCCCAGCATTTT. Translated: CASSPGGPGEPQHF. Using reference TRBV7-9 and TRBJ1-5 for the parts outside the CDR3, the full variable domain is DTGVSQNPRHKITKRGQNVTFRCDPISEHNRLYWYRQTLGQGPEFLTYFQNEAQLEKSRLLSDRFSAERPKGSFSTLEIQRTEQGDSAMYLCASSPGGPGEPQHFGDGTRLSIL.

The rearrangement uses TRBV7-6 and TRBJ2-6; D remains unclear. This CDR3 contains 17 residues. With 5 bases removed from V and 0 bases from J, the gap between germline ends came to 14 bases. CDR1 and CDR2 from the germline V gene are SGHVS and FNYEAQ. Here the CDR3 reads CASSPYPSPSGANVLTF. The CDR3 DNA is TGTGCCAGCAGCCCCTACCCGAGCCCCTCTGGGGCCAACGTCCTGACTTTC. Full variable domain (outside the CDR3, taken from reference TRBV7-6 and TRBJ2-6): GAGVSQSPRYKVTKRGQDVALRCDPISGHVSLYWYRQALGQGPEFLTYFNYEAQQDKSGLPNDRFSAERPEGSISTLTIQRTEQRDSAMYRCASSPYPSPSGANVLTFGAGSRLTVL.

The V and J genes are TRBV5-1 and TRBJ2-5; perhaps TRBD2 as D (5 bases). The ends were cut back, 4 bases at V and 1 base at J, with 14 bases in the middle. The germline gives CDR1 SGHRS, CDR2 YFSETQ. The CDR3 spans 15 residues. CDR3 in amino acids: CASSPLGAAQETQYF. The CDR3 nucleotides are TGCGCCAGCAGCCCCCTTGGAGCGGCCCAAGAGACCCAGTACTTC.

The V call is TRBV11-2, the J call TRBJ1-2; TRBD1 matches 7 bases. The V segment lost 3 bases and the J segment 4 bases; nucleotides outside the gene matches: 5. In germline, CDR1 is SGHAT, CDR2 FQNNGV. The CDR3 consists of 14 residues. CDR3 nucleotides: TGTGCCAGCAGCTTCGACAGGGAGACCTATGGCTACACCTTC. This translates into CASSFDRETYGYTF.

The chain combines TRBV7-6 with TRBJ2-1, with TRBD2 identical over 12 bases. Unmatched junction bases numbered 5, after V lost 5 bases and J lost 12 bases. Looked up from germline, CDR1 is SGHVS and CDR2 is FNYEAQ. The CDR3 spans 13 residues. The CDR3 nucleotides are TGTGCCAGCAGCGCCCTAGCGGGAGGGAGGCAGTTCTTC. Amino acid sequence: CASSALAGGRQFF. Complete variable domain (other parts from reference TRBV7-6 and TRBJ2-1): GAGVSQSPRYKVTKRGQDVALRCDPISGHVSLYWYRQALGQGPEFLTYFNYEAQQDKSGLPNDRFSAERPEGSISTLTIQRTEQRDSAMYRCASSALAGGRQFFGPGTRLTVL.

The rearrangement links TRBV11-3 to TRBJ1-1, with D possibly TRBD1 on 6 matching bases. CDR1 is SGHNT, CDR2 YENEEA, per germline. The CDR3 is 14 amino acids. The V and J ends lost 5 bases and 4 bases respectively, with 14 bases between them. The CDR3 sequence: CASSRGGSGTEAFF. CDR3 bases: TGTGCCAGCAGCAGGGGGGGTTCGGGCACTGAAGCTTTCTTT. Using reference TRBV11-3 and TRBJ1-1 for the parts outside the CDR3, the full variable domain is EAGVVQSPRYKIIEKKQPVAFWCNPISGHNTLYWYLQNLGQGPELLIRYENEEAVDDSQLPKDRFSAERLKGVDSTLKIQPAELGDSAVYLCASSRGGSGTEAFFGQGTRLTVV.

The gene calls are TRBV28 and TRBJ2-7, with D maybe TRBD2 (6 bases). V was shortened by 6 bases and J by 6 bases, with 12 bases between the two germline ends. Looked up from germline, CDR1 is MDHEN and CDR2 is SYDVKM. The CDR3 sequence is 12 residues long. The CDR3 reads CASREGTREQYF. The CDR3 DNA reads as TGTGCCAGCAGGGAGGGAACACGCGAGCAGTACTTC.

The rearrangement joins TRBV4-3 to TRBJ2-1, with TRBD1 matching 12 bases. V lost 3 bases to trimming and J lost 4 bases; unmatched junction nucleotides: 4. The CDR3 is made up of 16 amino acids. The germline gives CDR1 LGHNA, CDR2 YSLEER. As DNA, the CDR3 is TGCGCCAGCAGCCACCCGGGACAGGGGGCGTACAATGAGCAGTTCTTC. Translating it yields CASSHPGQGAYNEQFF.

CDR3 in DNA: TGTGCCACCAGCAGAGATAGGTCGGGTAGCGGGAACGACGAGCAGTACTTC. This codes for CATSRDRSGSGNDEQYF. This chain uses TRBV15 with TRBJ2-7, with 8 bases aligning to TRBD2. Germline V CDR1 and CDR2: LNHNV, YYDKDF (reference sequence). The J segment lost 5 bases and the V segment lost 0 bases, leaving 12 bases of the junction unmatched. The CDR3 contains 17 residues.

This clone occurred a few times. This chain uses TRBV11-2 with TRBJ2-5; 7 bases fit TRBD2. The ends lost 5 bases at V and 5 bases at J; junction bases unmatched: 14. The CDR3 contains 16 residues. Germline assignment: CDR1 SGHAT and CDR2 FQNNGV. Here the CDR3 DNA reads TGTGCCAGCAGCCCCACCCGGACTAGACGGGTGGAGACCCAGTACTTC. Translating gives CASSPTRTRRVETQYF.

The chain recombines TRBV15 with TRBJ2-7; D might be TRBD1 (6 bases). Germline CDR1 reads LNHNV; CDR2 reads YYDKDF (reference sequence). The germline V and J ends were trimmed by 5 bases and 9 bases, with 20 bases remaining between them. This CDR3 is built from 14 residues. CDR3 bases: TGTGCCACCAGCTGGGGACCGAACCGAGGGGGGCAGTACTTC. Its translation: CATSWGPNRGGQYF.